These T cell receptor beta chains were read from a single sample in a study of blood T cell repertoires in COVID-19. The method was immunoSEQ multiplex PCR; TCRdb's version includes in-frame clones alone and lacks a portion of them. Of 150,000 to 200,000 clones in the sample, 80% to 90% are singletons; the top ten hold about 14%. The specimen sequenced was peripheral blood. The receptors were gathered from a woman between 65 and 79 years old with COVID-19, enrolled during active disease. Both conserved end residues are part of each CDR3. Fields, in order: D gene, clone size, V gene, J gene, CDR3 protein, CDR3 DNA. A D gene is named only where the DNA matches it firmly. The listing skips clone size in some rows; elsewhere it reads once, few, many or a size class.

.	.	TRBV6-6	TRBJ1-5	CASSGRRAPINQPQHF	TGTGCCAGCAGCGGCCGCAGGGCGCCAATCAATCAGCCCCAGCATTTT
TRBD2	.	TRBV5-6	TRBJ2-7	CASSLTGLDEQYF	TGTGCCAGCAGCTTGACGGGACTAGATGAGCAGTACTTC
TRBD2	.	TRBV27	TRBJ2-7	CASSFLAGGSYEQYF	TGTGCCAGCAGTTTCCTGGCGGGGGGATCCTACGAGCAGTACTTC
TRBD1	once	TRBV14	TRBJ2-3	CASSPTGVWSTDTQYF	TGTGCCAGCAGCCCTACAGGGGTGTGGAGCACAGATACGCAGTATTTT
.	.	TRBV27	TRBJ2-1	CASSLSRGFGNEQFF	TGTGCCAGCAGTTTATCGAGGGGGTTCGGCAATGAGCAGTTCTTC
.	.	TRBV28	TRBJ2-7	CASKGGLGLEQYF	TGTGCCAGCAAAGGCGGGCTCGGGCTTGAGCAGTACTTC
TRBD1	few	TRBV10-3	TRBJ1-6	CAISGTGSNSPLHF	TGTGCCATCAGTGGGACAGGGAGTAATTCACCCCTCCACTTT
.	.	TRBV19	TRBJ2-5	CASSNGLKETQYF	TGTGCCAGTAGTAACGGACTCAAGGAGACCCAGTACTTC
.	.	TRBV28	TRBJ1-3	CASTSGGGTIYF	TGTGCCAGCACCTCGGGGGGGGGCACCATATATTTT
.	.	TRBV18	TRBJ1-2	CASSERQDANYGYTF	TGTGCCAGCTCAGAACGACAGGACGCTAACTATGGCTACACCTTC
TRBD2	.	TRBV7-2	TRBJ2-4	CASSAELAGAKGAKNIQYF	TGTGCCAGCAGCGCAGAACTAGCGGGGGCAAAAGGGGCCAAAAACATTCAGTACTTC
.	few	TRBV28	TRBJ1-5	CASSLSGDQPQHF	TGTGCCAGCAGTTTATCTGGAGATCAGCCCCAGCATTTT
.	.	TRBV6-5	TRBJ2-7	CASSSTPSTYEQYF	TGTGCCAGCAGTTCGACACCTTCAACCTACGAGCAGTACTTC
TRBD1	.	TRBV10-1	TRBJ2-3	CASSGGTERDTQYF	TGCGCCAGCAGTGGGGGGACAGAGAGAGATACGCAGTATTTT
.	.	TRBV5-1	TRBJ1-1	CASSVRTANTEAFF	TGCGCCAGCAGCGTACGAACAGCGAACACTGAAGCTTTCTTT
.	.	TRBV6-1	TRBJ2-5	CASSEEGVRQETQYF	TGTGCCAGCAGTGAAGAGGGAGTGAGGCAAGAGACCCAGTACTTC
.	.	TRBV3-1/TRBV3-2	TRBJ2-7	CASSQASGKSYEQYF	TGTGCCAGCAGCCAAGCCAGCGGAAAATCCTACGAGCAGTACTTC
TRBD2	.	TRBV29-1	TRBJ2-3	CSVTIGLAGGLDTQYF	TGCAGCGTCACCATCGGACTAGCGGGAGGGTTGGATACGCAGTATTTT
TRBD1	.	TRBV28	TRBJ1-2	CASKFTGAGANYGYTF	TGTGCCAGCAAGTTTACAGGGGCCGGGGCCAACTATGGCTACACCTTC
.	.	TRBV19	TRBJ1-5	CASSIGVPPQHF	TGTGCCAGTAGTATCGGTGTTCCGCCCCAGCATTTT
.	.	TRBV28	TRBJ2-1	CASSRREGFYNEQFF	TGTGCCAGCAGCAGGCGGGAAGGTTTCTACAATGAGCAGTTCTTC
.	.	TRBV30	TRBJ2-5	CAWSVARPQETQYF	TGTGCCTGGAGTGTAGCCAGGCCCCAAGAGACCCAGTACTTC
.	.	TRBV4-1	TRBJ1-1	CASSQGGGMNTEAFF	TGCGCCAGCAGCCAAGGGGGCGGAATGAACACTGAAGCTTTCTTT
TRBD1	.	TRBV28	TRBJ1-2	CASSLSATGGYGYTF	TGTGCCAGCAGTTTATCGGCGACAGGGGGCTATGGCTACACCTTC
.	once	TRBV5-1	TRBJ2-7	CASSFSGRAYEQYF	TGCGCCAGCAGCTTTTCAGGGCGAGCCTACGAGCAGTACTTC
TRBD1	.	TRBV27	TRBJ1-1	CASSLNRGRGNTEAFF	TGTGCCAGCAGTTTAAACAGGGGGCGGGGGAACACTGAAGCTTTCTTT
TRBD2	.	TRBV28	TRBJ2-7	CASSLALASGRSEQYF	TGTGCCAGCAGTTTAGCACTAGCTAGCGGGAGAAGCGAGCAGTACTTC